These 30 T cell receptor beta chains share one sample of origin, sequenced in a study of cytomegalovirus exposure and HLA in healthy donors. The PCR made use of 60 Vbeta and 13 Jbeta primers. The method was immunoSEQ multiplex PCR; TCRdb's version includes in-frame clones alone and lacks a portion of them. This sample has roughly 190,000 clones, with about 90% found just once. Sequenced input: PBMCs. The source of these receptors is a man aged 25 to 40 in good health and CMV-seronegative.

The chain carries TRBV18 and TRBJ2-6; weak D call: TRBD2 (6 bases). There are 15 residues in the CDR3. Germline V lookup: CDR1 KGHSH, CDR2 LQKENI. Trimming shortened V by 2 bases and J by 2 bases, and 7 bases separated the two germline ends. The CDR3 is CASSPTGAGANVLTF. The CDR3 coding sequence is TGTGCCAGCTCACCAACGGGAGCTGGGGCCAACGTCCTGACTTTC.

The chain couples TRBV19 to TRBJ1-1, with TRBD1 matching 7 bases. The CDR3 is 14 residues long. The germline CDR1 and CDR2 sequences are LNHDA and SQIVND (reference sequence). The J segment lost 0 bases and the V segment lost 6 bases, leaving 4 bases of the junction unmatched. The CDR3: CASSRGQLNTEAFF. The CDR3 bases are TGTGCCAGTAGCCGGGGACAGCTGAACACTGAAGCTTTCTTT.

The CDR3 loop reads CASRVSPGTGELFF. The CDR3 DNA is TGTGCCAGTAGAGTCTCTCCGGGCACCGGGGAGCTGTTTTTT. The V and J genes are TRBV19 and TRBJ2-2; no reliable D call. Germline V CDR1 and CDR2: LNHDA, SQIVND (reference sequence). V was trimmed by 6 bases and J by 4 bases, leaving 12 bases between them. This CDR3 spans 14 amino acids.

V and J are TRBV27 and TRBJ2-1; 14 bases are a match to TRBD2. CDR1 is MNHEY, CDR2 SMNVEV, per germline (reference sequence). V dropped 3 bases and J dropped 4; count of bases not matched to a gene: 2. The CDR3 runs 16 residues. CDR3 residues: CASSLTSGRGYNEQFF. CDR3 sequence (DNA): TGTGCCAGCAGTTTGACTAGCGGGAGGGGATACAATGAGCAGTTCTTC.

The chain is built from TRBV19 and TRBJ2-7, with D tentatively TRBD2 (6 bases). The V and J ends lost 1 base and 6 bases respectively, with 13 bases between them. Germline values: CDR1 LNHDA, CDR2 SQIVND (reference sequence). The CDR3 contains 14 residues. This CDR3 reads CASSIGGAASEQYF. DNA of the CDR3: TGTGCCAGTAGTATAGGCGGGGCAGCCTCCGAGCAGTACTTC.

This rearrangement joins TRBV6-5 to TRBJ2-5; 8 bases agree with TRBD1. CDR1 and CDR2 (germline): MNHEY, SVGAGI. The ends lost 6 bases at V and 4 bases at J; junction bases unmatched: 7. This CDR3 comprises 14 residues. The CDR3 sequence is CASRRTGQSETQYF. In DNA form, the CDR3 reads TGTGCCAGCAGACGGACAGGGCAATCAGAGACCCAGTACTTC.

This clone showed up just once. This chain joins TRBV6-1 and TRBJ2-7, with 7 bases lining up with TRBD2. The V and J ends lost 4 bases and 2 bases, in that order; junction bases with no gene match: 8. The length of the CDR3 is 15 residues. Germline V gene sequence: CDR1 MNHNS, CDR2 SASEGT. CDR3 sequence: CASSVSQTSPYEQYF. CDR3 DNA: TGTGCCAGCAGTGTCTCCCAGACTAGCCCCTACGAGCAGTACTTC.

This rearrangement joins TRBV7-9 to TRBJ1-2; TRBD1 agrees at 9 bases. The V gene's germline CDR1 is SEHNR and CDR2 FQNEAQ (reference sequence). This CDR3 is built from 15 residues. Losses at the gene ends were 5 bases for V and 2 bases for J; bases not matched to a gene: 6. The CDR3 DNA follows: TGTGCCAGCAGCCTTTGGACAGGGGAGAACTATGGCTACACCTTC. Its translation is CASSLWTGENYGYTF.

Notes on this clone: Other nucleotide sequences in the sample specify the same CDR3. This CDR3 is CATSREGGTYEQYF. CDR3 coding DNA: TGTGCCACCAGCAGAGAGGGGGGAACCTACGAGCAGTACTTC. The V and J genes are TRBV15 and TRBJ2-7; possible D gene TRBD2, 6 bases. This CDR3 comprises 14 residues. Per germline, CDR1 LNHNV and CDR2 YYDKDF (reference sequence). The V gene lost 0 bases and the J gene lost 2 bases, with 8 bases spanning the gap.

This clone was seen only once. This same CDR3 is encoded by further DNA sequences in the sample. This chain uses TRBV7-9 with TRBJ2-7; a possible D gene is TRBD2 (5 bases). Germline V gives CDR1 SEHNR, CDR2 FQNEAQ (reference sequence). Trimming removed 1 base at V and 4 bases at J, with 11 bases between. The CDR3 extends over 14 amino acids. The CDR3 DNA reads as TGTGCCAGCAGCTTAGGAGCTGGCGGGTACGAGCAGTACTTC. Amino acids: CASSLGAGGYEQYF.

The CDR3 DNA reads TGTGCCACCAGCGCCTCACAGGGTACACGCTACGAGCAGTACTTC. It codes for CATSASQGTRYEQYF. The chain recombines TRBV15 with TRBJ2-7, with D tentatively TRBD1 (6 bases). V lost 5 bases, J lost 3 bases, and 17 bases lay in between. Germline lookup yields CDR1 LNHNV and CDR2 YYDKDF (reference sequence). This CDR3 contains 15 residues.

Points on this clone: Germline and junction disagree at one end, which may indicate a read error. J is TRBJ2-4 and V is TRBV4-1; D unresolved. In germline, CDR1 is MGHRA, CDR2 YSYEKL. The CDR3 totals 13 residues. The CDR3: CASSQFTKNSQYF. The DNA for the CDR3 is TGCGCCAGCAGCCAATTTACGAAAAACAGTCAGTACTTC.

The chain joins TRBV4-2 to TRBJ2-3; the match to TRBD2 covers 10 bases. Germline-derived CDR1 and CDR2 are LGHNA and YNFKEQ. J lost 9 bases, V lost 7 bases, and 10 bases had no gene match. The CDR3 totals 14 residues. CDR3 in amino acids: CASTLGLAEVTQYF. CDR3 nucleotide sequence: TGTGCCAGCACCCTCGGACTAGCGGAAGTAACGCAGTATTTT.

V is TRBV6-5 and J is TRBJ2-7; perhaps TRBD2 as D (6 bases). Looked up from germline, CDR1 is MNHEY and CDR2 is SVGAGI. This CDR3 contains 15 residues. V lost 1 base and J lost 0, with 10 bases in between. CDR3: CASSYYRTISYEQYF. The CDR3 bases are TGTGCCAGCAGTTACTACAGGACTATCTCCTACGAGCAGTACTTC.

V and J are TRBV7-8 and TRBJ2-3; 7 bases line up with TRBD2. Trimming took 5 bases from V and 4 from J; bases not matched to a gene: 9. There are 15 residues in the CDR3. Germline V lookup: CDR1 SGHVS, CDR2 FQNEAQ. The CDR3 loop reads CASSPLVAGPDTQYF. Written as DNA, the CDR3 is TGTGCCAGCAGCCCCCTTGTAGCGGGTCCAGATACGCAGTATTTT.

This clone showed up many times. The chain carries TRBV19 and TRBJ1-2; 10 bases map to TRBD1. CDR1 is LNHDA, CDR2 SQIVND, per germline (reference sequence). The length of the CDR3 is 14 residues. The V gene end was trimmed by 7 bases and the J gene end by 2 bases; junction bases not matched to a gene: 4. CDR3: CASTDRGRNYGYTF. The CDR3 nucleotides read TGTGCCAGTACCGACAGGGGGCGGAACTATGGCTACACCTTC.

In regard to this clone: Different DNA sequences within this sample yield the same CDR3. The J gene is TRBJ1-1, the V gene TRBV18; D is unresolved. CDR1 KGHSH and CDR2 LQKENI come from the germline V gene. Trimming cost V 2 bases and J 0 bases, with 4 bases left between them. This CDR3 spans 13 amino acids. The CDR3: CASSPELNTEAFF. The CDR3 DNA reads as TGTGCCAGCTCACCAGAGTTGAACACTGAAGCTTTCTTT.

J is TRBJ2-7 and V is TRBV14, with 8 nucleotides matching TRBD1. V was clipped by 4 bases and J by 1 base; unmatched bases: 6. CDR1 and CDR2 (germline): SGHDN, FVKESK. The CDR3 loop spans 15 amino acids. CDR3 region: CASSPPGTGSYEQYF. CDR3 DNA: TGTGCCAGCAGCCCTCCGGGGACAGGTTCCTACGAGCAGTACTTC.

This chain uses TRBV7-9 with TRBJ2-5; 10 bases agree with TRBD2. The CDR3 covers 14 residues. Looked up from germline, CDR1 is SEHNR and CDR2 is FQNEAQ (reference sequence). The ends lost 5 bases at V and 1 base at J; junction bases unmatched: 1. CDR3 sequence reads: CASSRLAGQETQYF. In nucleotides, the CDR3 is TGTGCCAGCAGCCGACTAGCGGGCCAAGAGACCCAGTACTTC.

This rearrangement joins TRBV6-1 to TRBJ1-5, with 7 bases identical to TRBD1. CDR1 and CDR2 from the germline V gene are MNHNS and SASEGT. J was trimmed by 6 bases and V by 4 bases; bases with no gene match: 3. The CDR3 has 13 amino acids. For the CDR3, the DNA is TGTGCCAGCAGTGGAACAGGGGCTCAGCCCCAGCATTTT. Encoded protein: CASSGTGAQPQHF.

J is TRBJ1-5 and V is TRBV5-6, with D tentatively TRBD1 (5 bases). Germline-derived CDR1 and CDR2 are SGHDT and YYEEEE. CDR3 length: 15 residues. Trimming took 4 bases from V and 4 from J, leaving 15 bases between them. CDR3 residues: CASSQWGVGNQPQHF. CDR3 bases: TGTGCCAGCAGCCAATGGGGGGTGGGGAATCAGCCCCAGCATTTT.

The table lists this clone with a few counts. CDR3 protein: CASSLGDTNYGYTF. DNA for the CDR3: TGTGCCAGCAGCTTGGGGGACACAAACTATGGCTACACCTTC. The genes are TRBV5-5 and TRBJ1-2, with TRBD1 as a possible D gene (6 bases). This CDR3 has 14 amino acids. The germline V gene has CDR1 SGHKS and CDR2 YYEKEE (reference sequence). V was cut by 0 bases and J by 2 bases, with 8 bases left in between.

The V and J genes are TRBV9 and TRBJ1-2; D not resolved. The CDR3 is 14 amino acids. The V gene's germline CDR1 is SGDLS and CDR2 YYNGEE. The ends were cut back, 2 bases at V and 2 bases at J, with 10 bases in the middle. For the CDR3, the DNA is TGTGCCAGCAGCGTGACCGGGGTCAACTATGGCTACACCTTC. Its translation: CASSVTGVNYGYTF.

This chain connects TRBV2 to TRBJ1-5; weak D call: TRBD1 (6 bases). The CDR3 is 13 residues long. Germline-derived CDR1 and CDR2 are SNHLY and FYNNEI. Trimming cost V 4 bases and J 5 bases, with 9 bases left between them. Here the CDR3 DNA reads TGTGCCAGCAGTGCAGGGGTTTATCAGCCCCAGCATTTT. Translating it yields CASSAGVYQPQHF. The full variable domain, in which reference TRBV2 and TRBJ1-5 provide the parts outside the CDR3, is EPEVTQTPSHQVTQMGQEVILRCVPISNHLYFYWYRQILGQKVEFLVSFYNNEISEKSEIFDDQFSVERPDGSNFTLKIRSTKLEDSAMYFCASSAGVYQPQHFGDGTRLSIL.

This clone was observed a handful of times. The chain links TRBV6-6 to TRBJ2-1; D might be TRBD1 (5 bases). Germline V gene sequence: CDR1 MNHNY, CDR2 SVGAGI (reference sequence). V was cut by 8 bases and J by 0 bases, with 11 bases left in between. CDR3 length equals 14 residues. The CDR3 DNA is TGTGCCAGCGCCCCAAGGGGCTCCTACAATGAGCAGTTCTTC. Translating it yields CASAPRGSYNEQFF.

V is TRBV6-6 and J is TRBJ1-1, with 8 bases matching TRBD1. CDR1 and CDR2 from the germline V gene are MNHNY and SVGAGI (reference sequence). V shed 2 bases and J 1 base; nucleotides not matched to a gene: 6. The CDR3 totals 16 residues. Written as DNA, the CDR3 is TGTGCCAGCAGTTACGGTCAGGGGGCCGCGAACACTGAAGCTTTCTTT. Its protein is CASSYGQGAANTEAFF.

This chain uses TRBV7-9 with TRBJ2-3, with D perhaps TRBD1 (6 bases). This CDR3 has 16 amino acids. Trimming stripped 2 bases from V and 4 bases from J, with 16 bases between. From germline, CDR1 is SEHNR and CDR2 FQNEAQ (reference sequence). The DNA of the CDR3 is TGTGCCAGCAGCTTAAACGTCGCCAGGGGAGCAGATACGCAGTATTTT. Its translation: CASSLNVARGADTQYF. The full variable domain, its missing parts supplied by reference TRBV7-9 and TRBJ2-3, is DTGVSQNPRHKITKRGQNVTFRCDPISEHNRLYWYRQTLGQGPEFLTYFQNEAQLEKSRLLSDRFSAERPKGSFSTLEIQRTEQGDSAMYLCASSLNVARGADTQYFGPGTRLTVL.

The J gene is TRBJ2-6, the V gene TRBV4-1; 14 bases line up with TRBD2. The CDR3 is 18 residues long. Germline V gives CDR1 MGHRA, CDR2 YSYEKL. V dropped 4 bases and J dropped 2; count of bases not matched to a gene: 4. CDR3 coding DNA: TGCGCCAGCAGCCGGGAGGGACTAGCGGGAGCTGGGGCCAACGTCCTGACTTTC. Protein sequence: CASSREGLAGAGANVLTF.

This clone was counted between two and nine times. V usage is TRBV13 and J usage is TRBJ2-2; the D gene is possibly TRBD2 (5 bases). CDR1 and CDR2 (germline): PRHDT, FYEKMQ (reference sequence). The CDR3 consists of 16 residues. V dropped 5 bases and J dropped 6 bases, with 19 bases sitting between them. CDR3 loop: CASSVPPGSGSGELFF. The CDR3, as DNA: TGTGCCAGCAGCGTCCCCCCGGGATCGGGTTCCGGGGAGCTGTTTTTT.

V is TRBV18 and J is TRBJ1-5, with D maybe TRBD1 (5 bases). V was trimmed by 1 base and J by 4 bases, leaving 11 bases between them. The CDR3 totals 15 residues. Germline V gene lookup returns CDR1 KGHSH and CDR2 LQKENI. The CDR3 loop reads CASSPRGAQNQPQHF. The CDR3 DNA reads as TGTGCCAGCTCACCACGTGGGGCACAGAATCAGCCCCAGCATTTT.